This T cell receptor beta chain stems from a study of T cells in narcolepsy. Sequencing was performed with immunoSEQ multiplex PCR; in TCRdb, only in-frame clones are kept and a portion is missing. The sample yields roughly 25,000 clones, about 85% seen once. CDR1 is SGHRS, CDR2 YFSETQ, per germline. Germline trimming cut 4 bases from V and 0 bases from J; bases unmatched to any gene: 10. The CDR3 has 19 residues. The chain joins TRBV5-1 to TRBJ2-2; 12 bases are a match to TRBD2. Sequenced material: CD45RA- memory CD4+ T cells from PBMCs. The clonotype originates from a human donor with narcolepsy. The DNA of the CDR3 is TGCGCCAGCAGCCATAGGACTAGCGGGAATAACGCGAACACCGGGGAGCTGTTTTTT. This sequence encodes CASSHRTSGNNANTGELFF.